A few counts support the clone carrying this TCR beta chain. This sample stems from a study of control samples from healthy donors and cancer patients. Measured with immunoSEQ multiplex PCR; TCRdb has only the in-frame clones, and not every one. The sample shows around 22,000 clones, roughly four fifths of them seen only once. V shed 5 bases and J 4 bases; nucleotides not matched to a gene: 5. The germline V gene encodes CDR1 MNHEY and CDR2 SVGAGI. The CDR3 spans 15 residues. Sequencing input: PBMCs. The chain combines TRBV6-5 with TRBJ2-6; 7 positions agree with TRBD1. The TCR was taken from a man in his fifties or sixties with head and neck cancer. CDR3 loop: CASSLQGSGANVLTF. The CDR3 DNA follows: TGTGCCAGCAGTCTACAGGGGTCCGGGGCCAACGTCCTGACTTTC.